A selection of T cell receptor beta chains follows, all from one sample in a study of OX40 agonist ivuxolimab in advanced cancers. The assay was immunoSEQ multiplex PCR, and TCRdb's table has in-frame clones only and misses some. This sample has 25,000 to 40,000 clones; 75% to 85% occur once, and the top ten carry roughly 21%. Sequences were derived from CD4+ or CD8+ T cells sorted from blood, sampled in a trial of the OX40 agonist ivuxolimab. The receptors here all came from an adult with an advanced solid tumor such as melanoma, head and neck, liver or kidney cancer. Both conserved end residues are part of each CDR3. The order of the fields is V gene, clone size, D gene, J gene, CDR3 protein, CDR3 DNA. The D gene is left open where the match is weak. Where a row states a size, it is once, few, many or the class of an expanded clone; other rows omit it.

V: TRBV28; size: NA; D: NA; J: TRBJ1-2; CDR3: CASTLSGNGYTF; DNA: TGTGCCAGCACTTTGTCAGGGAATGGCTACACCTTC
V: TRBV5-4; size: NA; D: NA; J: TRBJ2-7; CDR3: CASSSGRTYEQYF; DNA: TGTGCCAGCAGCTCGGGACGGACCTACGAGCAGTACTTC
V: TRBV28; size: few; D: NA; J: TRBJ1-2; CDR3: CASSSPWYGYTF; DNA: TGTGCCAGCAGTTCCCCCTGGTATGGCTACACCTTC
V: TRBV27; size: once; D: NA; J: TRBJ1-5; CDR3: CASSSGRVGQPQHF; DNA: TGTGCCAGCAGTTCCGGGCGAGTGGGTCAGCCCCAGCATTTT
V: TRBV4-1; size: NA; D: NA; J: TRBJ2-7; CDR3: CASSQDPRGSSAYEQYF; DNA: TGCGCCAGCAGCCAAGACCCCCGGGGGTCCTCGGCCTACGAGCAGTACTTC
V: TRBV10-1; size: NA; D: NA; J: TRBJ2-5; CDR3: CASSVGIGETQYF; DNA: TGCGCCAGCAGTGTTGGCATCGGGGAGACCCAGTACTTC
V: TRBV6-1; size: NA; D: NA; J: TRBJ2-7; CDR3: CASSEGYEQYF; DNA: TGTGCCAGCAGTGAAGGGTACGAGCAGTACTTC
V: TRBV13; size: NA; D: NA; J: TRBJ2-5; CDR3: CASSFRGIQETQYF; DNA: TGTGCCAGCAGCTTTCGCGGAATCCAAGAGACCCAGTACTTC
V: TRBV7-3; size: NA; D: NA; J: TRBJ2-1; CDR3: CASGTDPYNEQFF; DNA: TGTGCCAGCGGGACCGATCCCTACAATGAGCAGTTCTTC
V: TRBV19; size: NA; D: NA; J: TRBJ1-5; CDR3: CASSIRGGSGPQHF; DNA: TGTGCCAGTAGTATTCGGGGGGGGAGTGGACCCCAGCATTTT
V: TRBV18; size: NA; D: NA; J: TRBJ2-7; CDR3: CASSQQSSYEQYF; DNA: TGTGCCAGCTCACAACAGAGCTCCTACGAGCAGTACTTC
V: TRBV11-2; size: NA; D: TRBD1; J: TRBJ2-1; CDR3: CASSSTGASNNEQFF; DNA: TGTGCCAGCAGCTCGACAGGGGCCTCCAACAATGAGCAGTTCTTC
V: TRBV11-2; size: NA; D: TRBD2; J: TRBJ2-3; CDR3: CASSSPGGTSDTQYF; DNA: TGTGCCAGCAGCTCTCCGGGGGGGACCTCCGATACGCAGTATTTT
V: TRBV4-2; size: NA; D: NA; J: TRBJ1-4; CDR3: CASSSQATNEKLFF; DNA: TGTGCCAGCAGCTCCCAGGCAACTAATGAAAAACTGTTTTTT
V: TRBV7-9; size: few; D: NA; J: TRBJ2-3; CDR3: CASSKRDTQYF; DNA: TGTGCCAGCAGCAAGAGAGATACGCAGTATTTT
V: TRBV2; size: NA; D: TRBD1; J: TRBJ2-6; CDR3: CASSFRGTGANVLTF; DNA: TGTGCCAGCAGTTTCAGGGGGACTGGGGCCAACGTCCTGACTTTC
V: TRBV5-1; size: NA; D: TRBD1; J: TRBJ2-5; CDR3: CASSPGQGVTRETQYF; DNA: TGCGCCAGCAGCCCAGGACAGGGGGTTACTAGAGAGACCCAGTACTTC
V: TRBV7-3; size: NA; D: TRBD2; J: TRBJ2-2; CDR3: CASSSGLAGGPNTGELFF; DNA: TGTGCCAGCAGCTCCGGACTAGCGGGAGGCCCGAACACCGGGGAGCTGTTTTTT
V: TRBV28; size: NA; D: NA; J: TRBJ1-1; CDR3: CASSFGRKNTEAFF; DNA: TGTGCCAGCAGTTTCGGGCGGAAGAACACTGAAGCTTTCTTT
V: TRBV28; size: NA; D: NA; J: TRBJ2-3; CDR3: CASSFYGGATDTQYF; DNA: TGTGCCAGCAGTTTTTACGGTGGAGCCACAGATACGCAGTATTTT
V: TRBV7-3; size: NA; D: TRBD1; J: TRBJ1-2; CDR3: CASSVLTGAQTIGGYTF; DNA: TGTGCCAGCAGCGTACTGACAGGGGCTCAAACCATAGGTGGCTACACCTTC
V: TRBV18; size: few; D: NA; J: TRBJ2-7; CDR3: CASSPDQTKREQYF; DNA: TGTGCCAGCTCACCAGACCAAACCAAACGCGAGCAGTACTTC
V: TRBV4-1; size: NA; D: NA; J: TRBJ1-2; CDR3: CASSHVRGTYTF; DNA: TGCGCCAGCAGCCACGTTCGGGGGACGTACACCTTC
V: TRBV7-2; size: NA; D: NA; J: TRBJ2-5; CDR3: CASSSRGEETQYF; DNA: TGTGCCAGCAGCTCTAGGGGGGAAGAGACCCAGTACTTC
V: TRBV5-5; size: NA; D: NA; J: TRBJ2-2; CDR3: CASRTPNTGELFF; DNA: TGTGCCAGCAGGACACCGAACACCGGGGAGCTGTTTTTT
V: TRBV2; size: NA; D: NA; J: TRBJ2-5; CDR3: CASSEPVGVRETQYF; DNA: TGTGCCAGCAGTGAGCCGGTAGGGGTCAGAGAGACCCAGTACTTC
V: TRBV5-1; size: NA; D: NA; J: TRBJ1-2; CDR3: CASNRNREDSGYTF; DNA: TGCGCCAGCAACCGAAACAGGGAAGACTCTGGCTACACCTTC
V: TRBV6-5; size: few; D: NA; J: TRBJ1-6; CDR3: CASSVGLNNSPLHF; DNA: TGTGCCAGCAGTGTCGGGTTGAATAATTCACCCCTCCACTTT
V: TRBV7-3; size: NA; D: NA; J: TRBJ2-1; CDR3: CASSLSSGQEQFF; DNA: TGTGCCAGCAGCTTATCCTCCGGACAAGAGCAGTTCTTC
V: TRBV6-5; size: NA; D: NA; J: TRBJ2-5; CDR3: CASSYRLWETQYF; DNA: TGTGCCAGCAGTTATCGACTCTGGGAGACCCAGTACTTC
V: TRBV6-1; size: NA; D: NA; J: TRBJ1-5; CDR3: CASSRDTISNQPQHF; DNA: TGTGCCAGCAGCCGGGACACAATTAGCAATCAGCCCCAGCATTTT
V: TRBV30; size: NA; D: TRBD1; J: TRBJ2-7; CDR3: CAWSTGGITYEQYF; DNA: TGTGCCTGGAGTACAGGGGGCATAACCTACGAGCAGTACTTC
V: TRBV6-1; size: NA; D: NA; J: TRBJ2-7; CDR3: CASSGGRWAYEQYF; DNA: TGTGCCAGCAGTGGAGGACGGTGGGCCTACGAGCAGTACTTC
V: TRBV7-2; size: NA; D: TRBD2; J: TRBJ2-1; CDR3: CASSLRWAGLVFHEQFF; DNA: TGTGCCAGCAGCTTACGATGGGCGGGACTAGTCTTTCATGAGCAGTTCTTC
V: TRBV7-3; size: NA; D: NA; J: TRBJ2-7; CDR3: CASSWGRESFSCEQYF; DNA: TGTGCCAGCAGCTGGGGGCGGGAGAGCTTCTCCTGCGAGCAGTACTTC
V: TRBV7-3; size: NA; D: NA; J: TRBJ2-3; CDR3: CASNLTITQADTQYF; DNA: TGTGCCAGCAACTTAACTATAACACAGGCAGATACGCAGTATTTT